Sequencing of this T cell receptor beta chain was carried out in a study of blood T cells in healthy people across ages (dated by TCRdb to 2014 to 2015). A note on the overall study: In model experiments, template switching captured roughly one uniquely barcoded TCR beta cDNA molecule for every two T cells. Using deep sequencing normalized with unique cDNA molecular identifiers, the study measured how TCR beta repertoire diversity changes with age. Four age groups were formed from the donors: young (average approximately 15 years), middle-aged (approximately 40), aged (around 62) and long-lived (approximately 80). Two additional independent replicas of 1 million unique cDNA reads from the same blood draw were analyzed for two donors (one aged 18 to 29 and one aged 80 or older).

V is pruned by 0 bases and J by 10 bases, leaving 14 bases of the junction without a gene match. The CDR3 covers 17 residues, taking in both the cysteine and the phenylalanine. The kept DNA is CDR3 alone, 51 bases in frame from the first base. The germline V gene gives CDR1 as SQVTM and CDR2 as ANQGSEA. Remarks on this clonotype: Its antigen is unknown. Base quality data are lacking; no much larger clone is found one base away.

Donors were 39 systemically healthy Caucasian individuals from Russia aged roughly 6 to 100 years. Ten milliliters of peripheral blood were drawn from each donor into EDTA-treated Vacutainer tubes. Ficoll-Paque density-gradient centrifugation was used to isolate PBMCs, with at least 6 million obtained per sample. Trizol reagent was used to extract total RNA from PBMCs, with at least 5.5 micrograms per sample. For every donor, flow cytometry on a PBMC aliquot measured the percentage of naive CD45RAhigh/CD27high T cells. Libraries were made using 5' RACE. The run used an Illumina HiSeq 2500. A second PCR of roughly 7 to 11 cycles was run with a J-beta primer mix and a sample-barcoded 5' primer. A unique molecular identifier was introduced onto each TCR beta cDNA molecule by a template-switch 5' adaptor carrying 12 random nucleotides. At least 2.5 million CDR3-containing paired-end reads were obtained from each sample. First-strand cDNA synthesis was performed from all RNA using the Mint cDNA synthesis kit, with priming by a TRBC-specific oligonucleotide. Following uracil-DNA glycosylase treatment, all cDNA underwent a first 18-cycle PCR with the universal primers M1SS and BC2_uni_R. Per the original workflow: Normalization of each sample was performed by random selection of 1 million high-quality reads, each carrying a distinct molecular identifier. Reads sharing molecular identifiers were discarded rather than binned into consensus sequences. CDR3 identification, clonotype clustering and error correction used MiTCR with a Q25 quality threshold and the strictest error-elimination algorithm. A nonparametric unseen species model with Euler transformation was used to estimate lower-bound total TCR beta diversity. TCRdb took the public reads, trimmed them with fastp at Q25, ran MiXCR for clone calling and kept in-frame beta chains. Entries are consolidated by CDR3 protein sequence, retaining the most common genes and DNA. The V and J calls were determined by TCRdb, not by the authors. The sample contains around 1,000,000 distinct CDR3 sequences, under 30% of them found a single time. The ten largest clones add up to around 0.75% of the sample.

General findings and caveats noted by the study authors: The long-lived group showed more naive CD4+ T cells, fewer expanded clones and increased TCR diversity than the aged group, suggesting age selection. As age increased, observed TCR beta diversity per million T cells dropped in a roughly linear way, and a significant reduction was already evident by age 40. There was a strong correlation between observed TCR beta diversity and the percentage of naive T cells measured by flow cytometry. Estimates of total diversity based on one million sequenced T cells were regarded as lower bounds and as underestimates. Because the CMV infection status of the donors was unknown, age-related changes in expanded clonotypes may potentially have been confounded. Since profiling was done on bulk unsorted PBMCs, naive and antigen-experienced compartments could not be conclusively compared.

In addition, the sample was reused for a study of T cells of mothers and their children. According to the second study: Nine systemically healthy Caucasian individuals, comprising three mothers and their six children, were included as donors. cDNA synthesis consumed the entire amount of extracted RNA, loaded at 1.5 ug RNA in each 15 ul reaction. In the second PCR, the M1S primer added sample barcodes and 2-4 random nucleotides. Over 8 million TCR beta CDR3 reads were obtained for each mother, and approximately 3.2 million reads were obtained for each child. Thymic selection similarly shapes TCR recombination output in related and unrelated pairs, with minor effect from inherited differences. Normalized repertoire overlap was always slightly but never significantly higher in related than unrelated mother-child pairs. No persistent microchimeric T cell clones were detected, at a sensitivity of 90 to 100 clones per million clonotypes. The study used deep NGS to compare TCR beta repertoires of mothers and children, seeking features distinguishing related mother-child pairs from unrelated individuals. Mothers averaged approximately 40 +/- 4 years of age and children averaged about 10 +/- 4 years. Libraries were sequenced on Illumina HiSeq 2000 with 100+100 nt paired-end reads after adapter ligation with NEBNext reagents. To prevent cross-contamination, the mother and child libraries were prepared one month apart and sequenced in separate runs. For each donor, somewhere between roughly 450,000 and 2,100,000 distinct TCR beta clonotypes were identified. Naive TCR beta clonotypes were estimated from low-frequency clonotypes matched to each donor's FACS-determined naive share, without sorting.

The chain links TRBV29-1 with TRBJ1-4; TRBD1 matches 10 bases in the middle. The sequenced material came from blood. This clonotype was obtained from a girl aged 2-15 years in good health. The nucleotides are TGCAGCGTTGAAGATCCTGACAGGGGGCTTTATACCGGAAAACTGTTTTTT. The resulting protein is CSVEDPDRGLYTGKLFF.